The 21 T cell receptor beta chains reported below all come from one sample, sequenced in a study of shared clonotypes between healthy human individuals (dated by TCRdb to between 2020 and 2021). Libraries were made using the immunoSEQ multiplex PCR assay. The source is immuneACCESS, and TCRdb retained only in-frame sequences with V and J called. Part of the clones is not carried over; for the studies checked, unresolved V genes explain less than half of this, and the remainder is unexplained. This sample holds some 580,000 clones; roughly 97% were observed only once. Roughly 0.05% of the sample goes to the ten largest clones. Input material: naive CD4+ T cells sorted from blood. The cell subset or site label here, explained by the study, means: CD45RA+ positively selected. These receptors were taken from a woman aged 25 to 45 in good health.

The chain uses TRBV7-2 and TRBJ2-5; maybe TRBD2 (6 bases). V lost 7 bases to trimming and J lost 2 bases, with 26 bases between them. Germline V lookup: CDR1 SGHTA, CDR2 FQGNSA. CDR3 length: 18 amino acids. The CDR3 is CASNPRPGVLGPQETQYF. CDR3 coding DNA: TGTGCCAGCAATCCCCGTCCGGGGGTCTTGGGCCCGCAAGAGACCCAGTACTTC.

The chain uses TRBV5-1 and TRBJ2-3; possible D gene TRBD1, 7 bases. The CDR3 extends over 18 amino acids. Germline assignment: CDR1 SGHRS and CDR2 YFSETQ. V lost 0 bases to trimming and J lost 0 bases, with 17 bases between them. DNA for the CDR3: TGCGCCAGCAGCTTGGGGAGGGACAGACATACTAGCACAGATACGCAGTATTTT. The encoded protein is CASSLGRDRHTSTDTQYF.

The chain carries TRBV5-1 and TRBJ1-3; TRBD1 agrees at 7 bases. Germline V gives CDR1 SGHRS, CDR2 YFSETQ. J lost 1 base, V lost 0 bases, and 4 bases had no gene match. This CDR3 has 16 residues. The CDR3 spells CASSLDLQGSGNTIYF. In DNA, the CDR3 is TGCGCCAGCAGCTTGGACCTACAGGGGTCTGGAAACACCATATATTTT.

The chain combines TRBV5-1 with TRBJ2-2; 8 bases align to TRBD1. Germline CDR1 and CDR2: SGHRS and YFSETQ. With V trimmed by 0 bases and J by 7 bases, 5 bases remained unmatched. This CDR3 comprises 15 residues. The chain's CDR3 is CASSLAAQGVGELFF. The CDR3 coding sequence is TGCGCCAGCAGCTTGGCCGCACAGGGGGTCGGGGAGCTGTTTTTT.

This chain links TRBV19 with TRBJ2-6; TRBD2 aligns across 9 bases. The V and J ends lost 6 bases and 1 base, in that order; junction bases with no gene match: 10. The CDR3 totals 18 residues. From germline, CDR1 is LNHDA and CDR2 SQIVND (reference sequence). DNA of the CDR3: TGTGCCAGTAGAAGAAGCGGGAGGCCCCGGTCTGGGGCCAACGTCCTGACTTTC. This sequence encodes CASRRSGRPRSGANVLTF.

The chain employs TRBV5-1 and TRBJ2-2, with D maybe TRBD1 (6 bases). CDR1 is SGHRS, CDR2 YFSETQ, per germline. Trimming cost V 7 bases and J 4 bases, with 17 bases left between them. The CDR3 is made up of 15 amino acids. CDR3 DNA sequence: TGCGCCAGCCGACAATCCGGGACAATCACCGGGGAGCTGTTTTTT. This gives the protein CASRQSGTITGELFF. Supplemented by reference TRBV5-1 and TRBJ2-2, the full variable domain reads KAGVTQTPRYLIKTRGQQVTLSCSPISGHRSVSWYQQTPGQGLQFLFEYFSETQRNKGNFPGRFSGRQFSNSRSEMNVSTLELGDSALYLCASRQSGTITGELFFGEGSRLTVL.

The DNA for the CDR3 is TGTGCCAGCAGTGGGGGGACGAGGCCGAACACTGAAGCTTTCTTT. This sequence encodes CASSGGTRPNTEAFF. The chain is built from TRBV25-1 and TRBJ1-1; a weak D match, TRBD1 (5 bases). The CDR3 is 15 amino acids. CDR1 is MGHDK and CDR2 is SYGVNS in the germline V gene. V was cut by 4 bases and J by 1 base, with 13 bases left in between.

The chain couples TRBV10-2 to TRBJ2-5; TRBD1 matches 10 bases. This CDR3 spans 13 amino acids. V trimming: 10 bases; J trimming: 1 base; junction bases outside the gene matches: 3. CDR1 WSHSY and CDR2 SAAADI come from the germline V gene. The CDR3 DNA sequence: TGCGCCACCAGGACAGGGGGCCAAGAGACCCAGTACTTC. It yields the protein CATRTGGQETQYF.

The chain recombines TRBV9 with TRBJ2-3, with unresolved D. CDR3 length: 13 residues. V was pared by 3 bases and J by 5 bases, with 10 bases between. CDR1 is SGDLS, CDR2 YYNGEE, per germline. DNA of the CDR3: TGTGCCAGCAGCGGGGGTAGTAGAGATACGCAGTATTTT. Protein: CASSGGSRDTQYF.

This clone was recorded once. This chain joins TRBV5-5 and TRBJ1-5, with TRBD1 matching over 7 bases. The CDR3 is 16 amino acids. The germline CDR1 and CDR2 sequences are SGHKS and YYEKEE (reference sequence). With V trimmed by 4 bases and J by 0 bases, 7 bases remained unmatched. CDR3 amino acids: CASSRDRIYSNQPQHF. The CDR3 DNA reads TGTGCCAGCAGCCGGGACAGAATTTATAGCAATCAGCCCCAGCATTTT. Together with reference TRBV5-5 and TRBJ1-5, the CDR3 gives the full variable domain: DAGVTQSPTHLIKTRGQQVTLRCSPISGHKSVSWYQQVLGQGPQFIFQYYEKEERGRGNFPDRFSARQFPNYSSELNVNALLLGDSALYLCASSRDRIYSNQPQHFGDGTRLSIL.

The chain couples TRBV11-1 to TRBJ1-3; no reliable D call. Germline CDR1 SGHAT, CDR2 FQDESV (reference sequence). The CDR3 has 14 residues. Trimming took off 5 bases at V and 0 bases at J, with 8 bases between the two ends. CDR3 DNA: TGTGCCAGCAGCCGTCTTAGCTCTGGAAACACCATATATTTT. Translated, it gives CASSRLSSGNTIYF.

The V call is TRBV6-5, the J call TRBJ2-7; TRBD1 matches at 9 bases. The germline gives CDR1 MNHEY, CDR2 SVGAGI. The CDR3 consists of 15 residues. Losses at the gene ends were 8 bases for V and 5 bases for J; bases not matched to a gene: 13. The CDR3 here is CASRPDRDRVNEQYF. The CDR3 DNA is TGTGCCAGCCGCCCCGACCGGGACAGGGTCAACGAGCAGTACTTC.

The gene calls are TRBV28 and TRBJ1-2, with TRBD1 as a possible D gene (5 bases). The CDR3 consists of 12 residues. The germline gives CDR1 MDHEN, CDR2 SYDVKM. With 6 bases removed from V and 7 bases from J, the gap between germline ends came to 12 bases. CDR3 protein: CASSRPGGGYTF. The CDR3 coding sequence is TGTGCCAGCAGCAGACCCGGGGGTGGCTACACCTTC.

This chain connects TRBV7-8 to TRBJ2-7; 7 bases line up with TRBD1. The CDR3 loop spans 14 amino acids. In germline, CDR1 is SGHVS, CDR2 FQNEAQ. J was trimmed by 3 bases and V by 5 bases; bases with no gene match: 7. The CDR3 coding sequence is TGTGCCAGCAGCCACCGGGACAGAATCTACGAGCAGTACTTC. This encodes CASSHRDRIYEQYF.

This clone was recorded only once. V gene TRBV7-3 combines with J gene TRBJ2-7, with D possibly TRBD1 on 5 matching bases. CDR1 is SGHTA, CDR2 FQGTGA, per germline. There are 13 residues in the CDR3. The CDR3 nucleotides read TGTGCAATCATAGACAGCGTAGCCTACGAGCAGTACTTC. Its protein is CAIIDSVAYEQYF.

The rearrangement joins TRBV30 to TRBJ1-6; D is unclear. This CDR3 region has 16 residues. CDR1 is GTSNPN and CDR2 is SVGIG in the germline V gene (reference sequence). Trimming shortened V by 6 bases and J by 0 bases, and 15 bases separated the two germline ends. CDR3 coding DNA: TGTGCCTGCAAGAGGACGTCGAGCTCCTATAATTCACCCCTCCACTTT. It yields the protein CACKRTSSSYNSPLHF.

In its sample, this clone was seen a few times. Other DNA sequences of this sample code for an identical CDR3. The CDR3 DNA is TGCGCCAGCAGTGAGGGACGTGGGGAGACCCAGTACTTC. Translation gives CASSEGRGETQYF. J is TRBJ2-5 and V is TRBV10-1, with D hard to call. The CDR3 totals 13 residues. V lost 2 bases and J 5 bases, leaving 9 bases between the germline ends. CDR1 is WNHNN, CDR2 SYGVQD, per germline (reference sequence).

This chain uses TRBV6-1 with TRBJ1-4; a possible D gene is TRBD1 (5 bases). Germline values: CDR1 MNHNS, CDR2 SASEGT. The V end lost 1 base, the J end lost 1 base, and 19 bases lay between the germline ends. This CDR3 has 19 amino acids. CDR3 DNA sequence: TGTGCCAGCAGTGAAGTTGGTGGGGGGATAAGAAGAACTAATGAAAAACTGTTTTTT. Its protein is CASSEVGGGIRRTNEKLFF.

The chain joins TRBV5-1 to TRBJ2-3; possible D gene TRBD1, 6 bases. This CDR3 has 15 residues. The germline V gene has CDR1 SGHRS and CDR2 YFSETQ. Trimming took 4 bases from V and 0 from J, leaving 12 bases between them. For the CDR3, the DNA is TGCGCCAGCAGCGAGAATACAGGGAGCACAGATACGCAGTATTTT. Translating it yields CASSENTGSTDTQYF. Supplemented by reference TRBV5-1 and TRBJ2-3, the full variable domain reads KAGVTQTPRYLIKTRGQQVTLSCSPISGHRSVSWYQQTPGQGLQFLFEYFSETQRNKGNFPGRFSGRQFSNSRSEMNVSTLELGDSALYLCASSENTGSTDTQYFGPGTRLTVL.

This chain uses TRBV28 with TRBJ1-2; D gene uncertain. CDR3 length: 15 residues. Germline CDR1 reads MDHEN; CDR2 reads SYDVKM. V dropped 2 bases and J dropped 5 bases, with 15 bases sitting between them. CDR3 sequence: CASSLVEPNGYGYTF. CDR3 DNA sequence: TGTGCCAGCAGTTTAGTGGAACCTAATGGGTATGGCTACACCTTC.

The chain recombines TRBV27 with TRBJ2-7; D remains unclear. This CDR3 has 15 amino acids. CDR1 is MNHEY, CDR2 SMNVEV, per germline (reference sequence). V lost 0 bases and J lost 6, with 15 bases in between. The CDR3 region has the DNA TGTGCCAGCAGTTTATCCAGTTCGATCCCCGGCGAGCAGTACTTC. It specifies CASSLSSSIPGEQYF.